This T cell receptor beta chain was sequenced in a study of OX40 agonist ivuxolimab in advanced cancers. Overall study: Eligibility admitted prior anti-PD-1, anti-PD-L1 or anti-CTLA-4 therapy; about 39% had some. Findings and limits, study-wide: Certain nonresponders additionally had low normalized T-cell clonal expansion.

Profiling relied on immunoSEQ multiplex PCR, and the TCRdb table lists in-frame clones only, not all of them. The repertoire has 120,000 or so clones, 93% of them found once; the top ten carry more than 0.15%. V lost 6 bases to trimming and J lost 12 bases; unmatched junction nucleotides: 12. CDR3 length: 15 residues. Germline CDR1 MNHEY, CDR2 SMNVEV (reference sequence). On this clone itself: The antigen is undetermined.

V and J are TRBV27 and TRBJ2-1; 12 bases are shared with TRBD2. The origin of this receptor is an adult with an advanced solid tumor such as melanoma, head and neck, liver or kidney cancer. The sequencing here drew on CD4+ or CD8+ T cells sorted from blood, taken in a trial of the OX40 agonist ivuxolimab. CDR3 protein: CASRSPSGGAVGQFF. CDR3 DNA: TGTGCCAGCAGATCGCCTAGCGGGGGGGCCGTGGGGCAGTTCTTC.